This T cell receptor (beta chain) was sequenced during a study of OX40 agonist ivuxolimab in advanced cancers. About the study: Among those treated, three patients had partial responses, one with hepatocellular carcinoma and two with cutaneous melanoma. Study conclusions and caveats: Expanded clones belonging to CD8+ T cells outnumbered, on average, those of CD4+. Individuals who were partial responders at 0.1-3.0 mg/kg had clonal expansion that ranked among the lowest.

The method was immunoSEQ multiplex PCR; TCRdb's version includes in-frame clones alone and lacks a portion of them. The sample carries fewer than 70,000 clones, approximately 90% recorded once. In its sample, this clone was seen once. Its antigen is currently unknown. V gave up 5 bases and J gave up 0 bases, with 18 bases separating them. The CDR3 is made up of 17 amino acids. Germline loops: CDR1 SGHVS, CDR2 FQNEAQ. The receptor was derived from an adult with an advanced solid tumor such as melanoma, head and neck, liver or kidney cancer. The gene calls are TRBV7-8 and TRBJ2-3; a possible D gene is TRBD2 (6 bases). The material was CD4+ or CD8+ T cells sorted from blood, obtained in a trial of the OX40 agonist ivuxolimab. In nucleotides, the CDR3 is TGTGCCAGCAGCCCACAACACGGGAGTCGTAGCACAGATACGCAGTATTTT. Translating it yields CASSPQHGSRSTDTQYF. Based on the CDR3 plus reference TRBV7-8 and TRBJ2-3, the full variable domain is GAGVSQSPRYKVAKRGQDVALRCDPISGHVSLFWYQQALGQGPEFLTYFQNEAQLDKSGLPSDRFFAERPEGSVSTLKIQRTQQEDSAVYLCASSPQHGSRSTDTQYFGPGTRLTVL.